The rows below give T cell receptor beta chains drawn from one sample of a study of persistence of HIV-infected CD4 T cells. TCRdb's copy holds only in-frame clones and misses some; the assay was immunoSEQ multiplex PCR. Of tens of thousands of clones listed, 65% to 85% were seen once; the top ten hold roughly 1.5%. These TCRs' antigens remain unknown. The sequences come from CD4+ T cells sorted from PBMCs after roughly 19-hour stimulation, collected from a patient who received antiretroviral therapy. The receptors here all came from an adult man with HIV who was CMV-seropositive. Both conserved end residues are part of each CDR3. The D gene is left open where the match is weak. Not every row has a clone size; where given, it reads once, few, many or a size class.

V: TRBV5-6; J: TRBJ2-2; length: 14; size: once; D: -; DNA: TGTGCCAGCAGCTTGAGGCAGAACACCGGGGAGCTGTTTTTT; CDR3: CASSLRQNTGELFF
V: TRBV5-1; J: TRBJ1-3; length: 15; size: few; D: TRBD1; DNA: TGCGCCAGCAGACTCGACAGGGGTCTTGGAAACACCATATATTTT; CDR3: CASRLDRGLGNTIYF
V: TRBV5-1; J: TRBJ2-3; length: 14; size: once; D: -; DNA: TGCGCCAGCAGCTTGGCCGACCTGGGAGATACGCAGTATTTT; CDR3: CASSLADLGDTQYF
V: TRBV28; J: TRBJ1-2; length: 12; size: -; D: -; DNA: TGTGCCAGCAGTAACAGGGTAGATGGCTACACCTTC; CDR3: CASSNRVDGYTF
V: TRBV5-1; J: TRBJ1-6; length: 15; size: -; D: -; DNA: TGCGCCAGCAGCTTGACAGGCTCCTATAATTCACCCCTCCACTTT; CDR3: CASSLTGSYNSPLHF
V: TRBV9; J: TRBJ2-7; length: 15; size: once; D: -; DNA: TGTGCCAGCAGCGCGCAAGCTTCGAGGTCCTACGAGCAGTACTTC; CDR3: CASSAQASRSYEQYF
V: TRBV4-1; J: TRBJ2-2; length: 18; size: once; D: TRBD2; DNA: TGCGCCAGCAGCCCCTACGCGGGGGGCGCTGGGAACACCGGGGAGCTGTTTTTT; CDR3: CASSPYAGGAGNTGELFF
V: TRBV5-1; J: TRBJ1-2; length: 13; size: -; D: TRBD1; DNA: TGCGCCAGCAGCTTGAGGGGGCAGGATGGCTACACCTTC; CDR3: CASSLRGQDGYTF
V: TRBV7-8; J: TRBJ2-1; length: 17; size: once; D: TRBD2; DNA: TGTGCCAGCAGCTCTCCCTTTGGATGGCGGGGGTACAATGAGCAGTTCTTC; CDR3: CASSSPFGWRGYNEQFF
V: TRBV3-1/TRBV3-2; J: TRBJ2-7; length: 12; size: -; D: -; DNA: TGTGCCAGCAGCCGAAGTCTACCCGAGCAGTACTTC; CDR3: CASSRSLPEQYF
V: TRBV29-1; J: TRBJ1-5; length: 12; size: -; D: TRBD1; DNA: TGCAGCGCCGGACAGGGAGGACAGCCCCAGCATTTT; CDR3: CSAGQGGQPQHF
V: TRBV7-2; J: TRBJ1-5; length: 15; size: few; D: -; DNA: TGTGCCAGCAGCTTGGTTCCAGGCGGCAATCAGCCCCAGCATTTT; CDR3: CASSLVPGGNQPQHF
V: TRBV5-1; J: TRBJ2-2; length: 14; size: -; D: -; DNA: TGCGCCAGCAGCTTCATTGGGTTTACCGGGGAGCTGTTTTTT; CDR3: CASSFIGFTGELFF
V: TRBV7-3; J: TRBJ2-1; length: 15; size: -; D: TRBD1; DNA: TGTGCCAGCAGCTCCGGGACAGCCTACTACAATGAGCAGTTCTTC; CDR3: CASSSGTAYYNEQFF
V: TRBV11-3; J: TRBJ2-7; length: 17; size: -; D: TRBD2; DNA: TGTGCCCCACCGGGAACAGCGAGCGGGGGTAGCTCCTACGAGCAGTACTTC; CDR3: CAPPGTASGGSSYEQYF
V: TRBV20-1; J: TRBJ2-7; length: 16; size: -; D: -; DNA: TGCAGTGCTAGTCTCAGAAAGACACGGAGCTTTTACGAGCAGTACTTC; CDR3: CSASLRKTRSFYEQYF
V: TRBV19; J: TRBJ2-1; length: 14; size: -; D: -; DNA: TGTGCCAGTAGTACCCGAGGGGTCGGAGCTGAGCAGTTCTTC; CDR3: CASSTRGVGAEQFF
V: TRBV5-6; J: TRBJ2-3; length: 13; size: -; D: -; DNA: TGTGCCAGCAGCTGGACTAGCACAGATACGCAGTATTTT; CDR3: CASSWTSTDTQYF
V: TRBV24-1; J: TRBJ1-2; length: 12; size: -; D: -; DNA: TGTGCCACCAGTGATCCCTTTGACAGATACACCTTC; CDR3: CATSDPFDRYTF
V: TRBV19; J: TRBJ2-7; length: 15; size: once; D: -; DNA: TGTGCCAGTAGTCCCGAACCCGGGGGCTCCTACGAGCAGTACTTC; CDR3: CASSPEPGGSYEQYF
V: TRBV7-8; J: TRBJ2-7; length: 15; size: few; D: -; DNA: TGTGCCAGCAGCTTAGAGGCAGAAGTGACCTACGAGCAGTACTTC; CDR3: CASSLEAEVTYEQYF
V: TRBV7-9; J: TRBJ1-1; length: 14; size: -; D: -; DNA: TGTGCCAGCAGCTTAGAGGGGGGAGGTACTGAAGCTTTCTTT; CDR3: CASSLEGGGTEAFF
V: TRBV27; J: TRBJ2-1; length: 16; size: -; D: TRBD2; DNA: TGTGCCAGCAGTTTCTGGAAGCGGGGGGGCAAGAATGAGCAGTTCTTC; CDR3: CASSFWKRGGKNEQFF
V: TRBV5-6; J: TRBJ1-5; length: 14; size: -; D: -; DNA: TGTGCCAGCAGCTTGAGGGCCGGGGATCAGCCCCAGCATTTT; CDR3: CASSLRAGDQPQHF
V: TRBV4-1; J: TRBJ1-1; length: 14; size: -; D: -; DNA: TGCGCCAGCAGCCAGGCTCCGAGGAACACTGAAGCTTTCTTT; CDR3: CASSQAPRNTEAFF
V: TRBV30; J: TRBJ1-1; length: 11; size: few; D: -; DNA: TGTGCCCTCCAGGGACAAGTTGAAGCTTTCTTT; CDR3: CALQGQVEAFF
V: TRBV19; J: TRBJ1-5; length: 15; size: -; D: -; DNA: TGTGCCAGTAGACCGGGAACCTCCGGGAATCAGCCCCAGCATTTT; CDR3: CASRPGTSGNQPQHF
V: TRBV6-5; J: TRBJ2-1; length: 15; size: -; D: -; DNA: TGTGCCAGCAGTCCCCCACCGGGGGCATACAATGAGCAGTTCTTC; CDR3: CASSPPPGAYNEQFF
V: TRBV6-5; J: TRBJ1-6; length: 13; size: -; D: -; DNA: TGTGCCAGCAGCCTCTTGATTGAGTCACCCCTCCACTTT; CDR3: CASSLLIESPLHF
V: TRBV7-9; J: TRBJ1-2; length: 14; size: once; D: -; DNA: TGTGCCAGCAGCTCCACTAATGGGATACATGGCTACACCTTC; CDR3: CASSSTNGIHGYTF
V: TRBV3-1/TRBV3-2; J: TRBJ1-6; length: 15; size: -; D: TRBD1; DNA: TGTGCCAGCAGCCAAGGTTCGGGACAGGGGTCACCCCTCCACTTT; CDR3: CASSQGSGQGSPLHF
V: TRBV27; J: TRBJ2-4; length: 14; size: -; D: -; DNA: TGTGCCAGCAGTTTGGGGGTTGGCAAAAACATTCAGTACTTC; CDR3: CASSLGVGKNIQYF
V: TRBV25-1; J: TRBJ1-5; length: 14; size: -; D: -; DNA: TGTGCCAGCAGTGACCAGGGGCGCAATCAGCCCCAGCATTTT; CDR3: CASSDQGRNQPQHF
V: TRBV4-1; J: TRBJ2-3; length: 14; size: -; D: TRBD2; DNA: TGCGCCAGCAGCACTAGCGGCCCTTCAGATACGCAGTATTTT; CDR3: CASSTSGPSDTQYF
V: TRBV2; J: TRBJ1-2; length: 13; size: -; D: TRBD1; DNA: TGTGCCAGCAGTCGGGACAGTGGCTATGGCTACACCTTC; CDR3: CASSRDSGYGYTF
V: TRBV7-9; J: TRBJ2-3; length: 13; size: -; D: -; DNA: TGTGCCAGCAGCTTAGTGGGCCAAGATACGCAGTATTTT; CDR3: CASSLVGQDTQYF
V: TRBV6-1; J: TRBJ1-1; length: 12; size: -; D: -; DNA: TGTGCCAGCAGTGAAGACAGGGCTGGAACTTTCTTT; CDR3: CASSEDRAGTFF
V: TRBV12-3/TRBV12-4; J: TRBJ1-1; length: 13; size: once; D: -; DNA: TGTGCCAGCAGTTTCTCCGTGGCCACTGAAGCTTTCTTT; CDR3: CASSFSVATEAFF
V: TRBV10-3; J: TRBJ1-5; length: 14; size: -; D: TRBD1; DNA: TGTGCCATCAGTGAAGACAGGGGAAAACAGCCCCAGCATTTT; CDR3: CAISEDRGKQPQHF
V: TRBV10-3; J: TRBJ1-4; length: 15; size: -; D: TRBD1; DNA: TGTGCCATCAGTGAGCTAGGGACAGAGGGTGAAAAACTGTTTTTT; CDR3: CAISELGTEGEKLFF
V: TRBV6-5; J: TRBJ2-4; length: 15; size: -; D: TRBD1; DNA: TGTGCCTGCCTGTCCGGGGGGACAGGGGGAAACATTCAGTACTTC; CDR3: CACLSGGTGGNIQYF
V: TRBV19; J: TRBJ1-5; length: 16; size: -; D: -; DNA: TGTGCCAGTAGTACAGGGTCGGGCAGAAGAAGTCAGCCCCAGCATTTT; CDR3: CASSTGSGRRSQPQHF
V: TRBV19; J: TRBJ1-3; length: 14; size: -; D: -; DNA: TGTGCCAGTGGAGGGGGACGCCCTGGAAACACCATATATTTT; CDR3: CASGGGRPGNTIYF
V: TRBV27; J: TRBJ1-1; length: 16; size: -; D: TRBD1; DNA: TGTGCCAGCAGTTTATATCCCAACAGGGGAAACACTGAAGCTTTCTTT; CDR3: CASSLYPNRGNTEAFF
V: TRBV4-2; J: TRBJ1-1; length: 18; size: -; D: -; DNA: TGTGCCAGCAGCCAAGATCGCCCCTCCCAGACCCGCCGGACTGAAGCTTTCTTT; CDR3: CASSQDRPSQTRRTEAFF
V: TRBV5-1; J: TRBJ1-1; length: 14; size: few; D: TRBD1; DNA: TGCGCCAGCAGCCCCGGGACAGGGGGTACTGAAGCTTTCTTT; CDR3: CASSPGTGGTEAFF
V: TRBV9; J: TRBJ1-4; length: 15; size: -; D: TRBD1; DNA: TGTGCCAGCAGCGACCTCGGGACAGGGAATGAAAAACTGTTTTTT; CDR3: CASSDLGTGNEKLFF
V: TRBV4-1; J: TRBJ1-3; length: 16; size: once; D: -; DNA: TGCGCCAGCAGCCCTTTACTTCGTTCGAGAGGAAACACCATATATTTT; CDR3: CASSPLLRSRGNTIYF
V: TRBV28; J: TRBJ2-3; length: 15; size: once; D: -; DNA: TGTGCCAGCAGTTTAACAACTAGCAATGCAGATACGCAGTATTTT; CDR3: CASSLTTSNADTQYF
V: TRBV19; J: TRBJ1-4; length: 15; size: -; D: TRBD1; DNA: TGTGCCAGTAGTCTCGGAGGAGGGGGCAGTGAAAAACTGTTTTTT; CDR3: CASSLGGGGSEKLFF
V: TRBV5-1; J: TRBJ1-6; length: 14; size: medium-sized; D: -; DNA: TGCGCCAGCAGCTTGGATCGGGGGCGGTCACCCCTCCACTTT; CDR3: CASSLDRGRSPLHF
V: TRBV5-1; J: TRBJ1-2; length: 16; size: -; D: TRBD1; DNA: TGCGCCAGCAGCTTACCCAGGGGGGCTTCTAACTATGGCTACACCTTC; CDR3: CASSLPRGASNYGYTF
V: TRBV2; J: TRBJ1-5; length: 13; size: -; D: -; DNA: TGTGCCAGCAGTGGAGGCAACAATCAGCCCCAGCATTTT; CDR3: CASSGGNNQPQHF